These 16 T cell receptor beta chains were all obtained from the same sample, sequenced in a study of beta chain features in type 1 diabetes. Expressed TCRB transcripts were sequenced because the isolated RNA had all been reverse transcribed beforehand. The data were produced by immunoSEQ multiplex PCR, yet TCRdb's version contains in-frame clones alone and is incomplete. The sample holds some 180,000 clones, about 12% seen once. What was sequenced was central memory CD4+ T cells from blood. These TCRs come from a woman aged 18-30 years in good health.

This clone was detected only a few times. V usage is TRBV5-1 and J usage is TRBJ2-7, with unresolved D. Germline V gives CDR1 SGHRS, CDR2 YFSETQ. CDR3 size: 14 residues. With 0 bases removed from V and 2 bases from J, the gap between germline ends came to 9 bases. The CDR3 is CASSLEPGPYEQYF. The CDR3 DNA reads TGCGCCAGCAGCTTGGAACCAGGTCCCTACGAGCAGTACTTC.

The chain couples TRBV5-1 to TRBJ2-7; 11 bases align to TRBD1. CDR1 and CDR2 (germline): SGHRS, YFSETQ. V shed 2 bases and J 2 bases; nucleotides not matched to a gene: 3. This CDR3 spans 15 amino acids. CDR3 nucleotides: TGCGCCAGCAGCTTAATGGGACAGGGGGCCTACGAGCAGTACTTC. This encodes CASSLMGQGAYEQYF.

V is TRBV25-1 and J is TRBJ2-5; possible D gene TRBD1, 5 bases. CDR3 length equals 15 residues. Germline loops: CDR1 MGHDK, CDR2 SYGVNS. Between the trimmed V and J ends, which lost 3 bases and 1 base, there was a span of 12 bases. CDR3 amino acids: CASSDRVGVQETQYF. The CDR3 nucleotides are TGTGCCAGCAGTGACAGGGTCGGCGTCCAAGAGACCCAGTACTTC.

The sample holds a few counts of this clone. The chain has TRBV30 and TRBJ2-7; TRBD1 matches 10 bases. Germline V gene data show CDR1 as GTSNPN and CDR2 as SVGIG (reference sequence). V trimming: 2 bases; J trimming: 2 bases; junction bases outside the gene matches: 6. The CDR3 contains 15 residues. The CDR3 spells CAWSTQGQGAYEQYF. DNA of the CDR3: TGTGCCTGGAGTACCCAAGGACAGGGGGCCTACGAGCAGTACTTC.

This chain connects TRBV5-4 to TRBJ1-2; D ambiguous. V was trimmed by 3 bases and J by 0 bases, leaving 12 bases between them. The CDR3 consists of 15 residues. Germline V lookup: CDR1 SGHNT, CDR2 YYREEE (reference sequence). The CDR3 DNA sequence: TGTGCCAGCAGCTGGCCCGGGTCTTCTAACTATGGCTACACCTTC. Translating it yields CASSWPGSSNYGYTF.

This clone appeared a few times. The CDR3 DNA reads TGTGCCAAACTCGTGCACGAGCAGTACTTC. Protein: CAKLVHEQYF. This chain uses TRBV28 with TRBJ2-7; no clear D gene. The CDR3 is made up of 10 amino acids. Germline V gene sequence: CDR1 MDHEN, CDR2 SYDVKM. Trimming cost V 10 bases and J 5 bases, with 9 bases left between them. Together with reference TRBV28 and TRBJ2-7, the CDR3 gives the full variable domain: DVKVTQSSRYLVKRTGEKVFLECVQDMDHENMFWYRQDPGLGLRLIYFSYDVKMKEKGDIPEGYSVSREKKERFSLILESASTNQTSMYLCAKLVHEQYFGPGTRLTVT.

V usage is TRBV7-2 and J usage is TRBJ2-7; 13 nucleotides agree with TRBD2. CDR1 and CDR2 (germline): SGHTA, FQGNSA. This CDR3 comprises 14 residues. The trim removed 3 bases at V and 7 bases at J, leaving 3 bases unmatched. The CDR3 DNA is TGTGCCAGCAGCTTTACTAGCGGGAGGGGAGAGCAGTACTTC. Its protein is CASSFTSGRGEQYF.

This clone was detected only a few times. The V and J genes are TRBV5-4 and TRBJ2-3; 8 bases agree with TRBD2. Germline V gene lookup returns CDR1 SGHNT and CDR2 YYREEE (reference sequence). The CDR3 spans 16 residues. Unmatched junction bases numbered 7, after V lost 0 bases and J lost 4 bases. DNA of the CDR3: TGTGCCAGCAGCTTGGGACCGGGACTAGAGGCAGATACGCAGTATTTT. It translates to CASSLGPGLEADTQYF.

This clone was found a few times. The chain recombines TRBV7-3 with TRBJ1-1; D may be TRBD1 (5 bases). The CDR3 totals 13 residues. V was clipped by 5 bases and J by 1 base, with 8 bases between them. Germline CDR1 SGHTA, CDR2 FQGTGA. The CDR3 reads CASSPQENTEAFF. CDR3 nucleotide sequence: TGTGCCAGCAGCCCACAGGAGAACACTGAAGCTTTCTTT.

The chain carries TRBV2 and TRBJ1-4; a weak D match, TRBD1 (5 bases). Trimming stripped 6 bases from V and 8 bases from J, with 16 bases between. Germline V gene sequence: CDR1 SNHLY, CDR2 FYNNEI. The CDR3 has 14 amino acids. CDR3 nucleotide sequence: TGTGCCAGCAGACGACAGACGGAAGGCGAAAAACTGTTTTTT. Translation: CASRRQTEGEKLFF.

This clone has only a few counts. This rearrangement joins TRBV6-4 to TRBJ2-1, with D perhaps TRBD2 (6 bases). V was clipped by 0 bases and J by 9 bases, with 24 bases between them. This CDR3 comprises 18 residues. Germline V gene lookup returns CDR1 MRHNA and CDR2 SNTAGT. In DNA, the CDR3 is TGTGCCAGCAGTGACTCGAATTTTGCTTACGGGAGTCTTGGTGAGCAGTTCTTC. This translates into CASSDSNFAYGSLGEQFF.

This clone showed up many times. In the same sample, other DNA sequences code for this CDR3. CDR3 region: CATSRGSSGETQYF. For the CDR3, the DNA is TGTGCCACCAGCAGAGGATCTAGCGGAGAGACCCAGTACTTC. The chain uses TRBV15 and TRBJ2-5, with 7 positions matching TRBD2. This CDR3 spans 14 amino acids. The germline gives CDR1 LNHNV, CDR2 YYDKDF (reference sequence). J lost 4 bases, V lost 1 base, and 3 bases had no gene match.

The chain has TRBV25-1 and TRBJ2-3; perhaps TRBD2 as D (6 bases). This CDR3 is 13 amino acids long. Trimming shortened V by 7 bases and J by 1 base, and 9 bases separated the two germline ends. Looked up from germline, CDR1 is MGHDK and CDR2 is SYGVNS. The CDR3 spells CASTPGGTDTQYF. For the CDR3, the DNA is TGTGCCAGCACCCCGGGGGGCACAGATACGCAGTATTTT.

This clone was counted a few times. The chain employs TRBV7-9 and TRBJ2-3; possible D gene TRBD2, 6 bases. This CDR3 contains 14 residues. Germline-derived CDR1 and CDR2 are SEHNR and FQNEAQ (reference sequence). The V gene lost 2 bases and the J gene lost 1 base, with 7 bases spanning the gap. DNA of the CDR3: TGTGCCAGCAGCTTACCTAGCGGCACAGATACGCAGTATTTT. Its translation is CASSLPSGTDTQYF.

This chain connects TRBV5-1 to TRBJ2-7, with D unclear. V lost 1 base, J lost 3 bases, and 5 bases lay in between. CDR1 and CDR2 from the germline V gene are SGHRS and YFSETQ. The CDR3 runs to 12 residues. The CDR3 DNA sequence: TGCGCCAGCAGCTTGCCCAGCTACGAGCAGTACTTC. Translated, it gives CASSLPSYEQYF.

This clone came up a few times. The chain uses TRBV28 and TRBJ2-1; D unresolved. There are 14 residues in the CDR3. V shed 7 bases and J shed 4 bases, with 14 bases lying between them. CDR1 and CDR2 (germline): MDHEN, SYDVKM. The CDR3 bases are TGTGCCAGCAAACTACTGGATCCTTACAATGAGCAGTTCTTC. It codes for CASKLLDPYNEQFF.